The 27 T cell receptor beta chains given below trace back to one sample, sequenced in a study of T cells after yellow fever vaccination (dated by TCRdb to between 2019 and 2020). Library preparation employed 5' RACE. The sample was run on an Illumina HiSeq 2500. TCRdb reprocessing: public reads trimmed at Q25 with fastp, clones called with MiXCR, in-frame beta chains kept. All rows with the same CDR3 protein become a single entry with the most common DNA and genes. Present in this sample are roughly 310,000 distinct CDR3 sequences, approximately 9% of which were seen just once. The leading ten clones occupy roughly 17% of the sample. What this sample's treatment or condition label stands for: live attenuated yellow fever vaccine strain. The sequencing used PBMCs, collected on the day of the first yellow fever vaccination. Receptors were obtained from a man younger than 35 who received the YFV17D yellow fever vaccine.

As DNA, the CDR3 is TGTGCCAGCACCCAGCAACCTAGCGCGGCAGATACGCAGTATTTT. Its protein is CASTQQPSAADTQYF. The V and J genes are TRBV4-2 and TRBJ2-3; D may be TRBD2 (6 bases). The ends were cut back, 7 bases at V and 4 bases at J, with 18 bases in the middle. CDR1 and CDR2 from the germline V gene are LGHNA and YNFKEQ. The CDR3 runs to 15 residues.

In this sample, this clonotype turned up many times. The V call is TRBV7-2, the J call TRBJ2-5; 13 bases map to TRBD2. This CDR3 region has 17 residues. Germline values: CDR1 SGHTA, CDR2 FQGNSA. V shed 1 base, J shed 5 bases, and the junction held 7 bases outside the gene matches. The CDR3 coding sequence is TGTGCCAGCAGCTTAGTAGGGACTAGCGGGGTGTCGGAGACCCAGTACTTC. This translates into CASSLVGTSGVSETQYF.

The chain carries TRBV7-2 and TRBJ2-1; TRBD1 agrees at 8 bases. V dropped 2 bases and J dropped 8; count of bases not matched to a gene: 8. This CDR3 has 15 residues. CDR1 is SGHTA and CDR2 is FQGNSA in the germline V gene. The CDR3 protein is CASSLSPGQAYEQFF. CDR3 nucleotide sequence: TGTGCCAGCAGCTTAAGCCCGGGACAGGCGTATGAGCAGTTCTTC. Variable domain in full (rest from reference TRBV7-2 and TRBJ2-1): GAGVSQSPSNKVTEKGKDVELRCDPISGHTALYWYRQSLGQGLEFLIYFQGNSAPDKSGLPSDRFSAERTGGSVSTLTIQRTQQEDSAVYLCASSLSPGQAYEQFFGPGTRLTVL.

There are a few counts of this clonotype. This rearrangement joins TRBV7-9 to TRBJ2-1; D uncertain. This CDR3 has 11 residues. CDR1 is SEHNR and CDR2 is FQNEAQ in the germline V gene (reference sequence). CDR3 coding DNA: TGTGCGCAGACTTTAGGGAATGAGCAGTTCTTC. This encodes CAQTLGNEQFF.

This chain uses TRBV1 with TRBJ1-5; no DNA check was done on the table's D call, TRBD1. TRBV1 is noted as a pseudogene. The CDR3 is 15 residues long. The CDR3 here is CTLKAGQGFDQPQHF. The CDR3 DNA reads TGCACCCTCAAGGCGGGACAGGGATTTGATCAGCCCCAGCATTTT.

This clonotype was seen a few times. This rearrangement joins TRBV27 to TRBJ2-1; D may be TRBD1 (6 bases). This CDR3 is 15 amino acids long. CDR1 and CDR2 (germline): MNHEY, SMNVEV (reference sequence). The V end lost 4 bases, the J end lost 6 bases, and 16 bases lay between the germline ends. The CDR3 sequence: CASSSHYSQGNEQFF. DNA for the CDR3: TGTGCCAGCAGTTCCCATTACTCACAGGGCAATGAGCAGTTCTTC.

This clonotype was picked up many times. This chain connects TRBV6-1 to TRBJ2-1; unclear D gene. The germline V gene encodes CDR1 MNHNS and CDR2 SASEGT. With 6 bases removed from V and 1 base from J, the gap between germline ends came to 13 bases. This CDR3 spans 15 amino acids. The CDR3 nucleotides are TGTGCCAGCAGGCCCCCTCAATCTTCCTACAATGAGCAGTTCTTC. It encodes CASRPPQSSYNEQFF.

The chain couples TRBV7-2 to TRBJ2-5, with TRBD1 as a possible D gene (6 bases). The germline V gene encodes CDR1 SGHTA and CDR2 FQGNSA. Trimming removed 8 bases from V and 2 bases from J, with 12 bases in between. This CDR3 is built from 13 residues. CDR3 coding DNA: TGTGCCAGCGAAACAGGGAATCAAGAGACCCAGTACTTC. It yields the protein CASETGNQETQYF.

This clonotype has a count of ten or more. The rearrangement joins TRBV11-2 to TRBJ2-2; TRBD1 matches at 8 bases. This CDR3 is built from 16 residues. Germline V gene data show CDR1 as SGHAT and CDR2 as FQNNGV. V was clipped by 5 bases and J by 1 base; unmatched bases: 6. CDR3 DNA: TGTGCCAGCAGCCTGGGGACAGGCCGGAACACCGGGGAGCTGTTTTTT. It yields the protein CASSLGTGRNTGELFF.

This chain links TRBV7-7 with TRBJ2-5, with D maybe TRBD1 (6 bases). Trimming pared 5 bases from V and 7 bases from J, leaving 14 bases between. The CDR3 runs 13 residues. Germline V gene data show CDR1 as SSHAT and CDR2 as FNYEAQ (reference sequence). CDR3 amino acids: CASSRDRGGTQYF. The CDR3 DNA reads as TGTGCCAGCAGCCGGGACCGAGGGGGGACCCAGTACTTC.

This clonotype was seen many times. The chain carries TRBV5-1 and TRBJ2-1, with 7 bases lining up with TRBD1. V was clipped by 0 bases and J by 6 bases; unmatched bases: 6. CDR3 length: 15 residues. Germline V gene sequence: CDR1 SGHRS, CDR2 YFSETQ. CDR3 region: CASSLDRGPLNEQFF. DNA of the CDR3: TGCGCCAGCAGCTTGGACAGGGGACCCCTCAATGAGCAGTTCTTC.

V and J are TRBV29-1 and TRBJ1-1, with no clear D. The CDR3 is 11 amino acids. Trimming shortened V by 7 bases and J by 3 bases, and 9 bases separated the two germline ends. CDR1 is SQVTM and CDR2 is ANQGSEA in the germline V gene. Here the CDR3 reads CSAKDHTEAFF. CDR3 nucleotides: TGCAGCGCGAAAGACCACACTGAAGCTTTCTTT.

This clonotype came up a few times. The chain is built from TRBV6-1 and TRBJ1-3, with D uncertain. The CDR3 totals 17 residues. Germline-derived CDR1 and CDR2 are MNHNS and SASEGT. V was trimmed by 1 base and J by 2 bases, leaving 15 bases between them. The CDR3 here is CASSEVRRGTAGNTIYF. In DNA form, the CDR3 reads TGTGCCAGCAGTGAAGTAAGGCGGGGTACCGCTGGAAACACCATATATTTT.

V and J are TRBV20-1 and TRBJ2-1; the match to TRBD2 covers 12 bases. Germline V CDR1 and CDR2: DFQATT, SNEGSKA (reference sequence). Losses at the gene ends were 2 bases for V and 8 bases for J; bases not matched to a gene: 1. The CDR3 sequence is 13 residues long. The CDR3 region is CSARLAGGYEQFF. CDR3 sequence (DNA): TGCAGTGCTAGACTAGCGGGGGGGTATGAGCAGTTCTTC.

This clonotype came up a few times. The chain uses TRBV19 and TRBJ1-1, with a tentative D call TRBD1 (5 bases). Trimming took 10 bases from V and 0 from J, leaving 12 bases between them. The CDR3 sequence is 13 residues long. Germline V gene lookup returns CDR1 LNHDA and CDR2 SQIVND (reference sequence). CDR3 in amino acids: CATLDSLNTEAFF. The CDR3 nucleotides are TGTGCCACCCTAGACAGTCTGAACACTGAAGCTTTCTTT.

This clonotype was seen more than once but under ten times. DNA for the CDR3: TGTGCCAGCAGCTTGGCCAGGACGGCTTCAGATACGCAGTATTTT. Residues: CASSLARTASDTQYF. The chain employs TRBV7-3 and TRBJ2-3, with no clear D. CDR3 length: 15 residues. The ends were cut back, 3 bases at V and 4 bases at J, with 14 bases in the middle. CDR1 and CDR2 (germline): SGHTA, FQGTGA.

This clonotype was seen a handful of times. The genes are TRBV15 and TRBJ2-5, with TRBD1 matching over 7 bases. The CDR3 totals 13 residues. The junction had 6 bases not matched to a gene; V was cut back by 7 bases and J by 4 bases. Germline loops: CDR1 LNHNV, CDR2 YYDKDF (reference sequence). CDR3 residues: CATTNGDRETQYF. The CDR3 DNA sequence: TGTGCCACCACCAATGGGGACAGAGAGACCCAGTACTTC. The whole variable domain, filled in from reference TRBV15 and TRBJ2-5, reads DAMVIQNPRYQVTQFGKPVTLSCSQTLNHNVMYWYQQKSSQAPKLLFHYYDKDFNNEADTPDNFQSRRPNTSFCFLDIRSPGLGDTAMYLCATTNGDRETQYFGPGTRLLVL.

This clonotype was counted many times. As DNA, the CDR3 is TGTGCCAGCAAACAGACAGGGCTAGCTCAAGAGACCCAGTACTTC. This codes for CASKQTGLAQETQYF. This chain uses TRBV12-3 or TRBV12-4 with TRBJ2-5, with 7 nucleotides matching TRBD1. The CDR3 consists of 15 residues. V gave up 7 bases and J gave up 2 bases; unmatched junction bases: 10.

This clonotype turned up a few times. The chain links TRBV3-1 to TRBJ1-1; weak D call: TRBD1 (6 bases). V lost 4 bases, J lost 6 bases, and 12 bases lay in between. The CDR3 runs to 13 residues. The V gene's germline CDR1 is LGHDT and CDR2 YNNKEL (reference sequence). DNA for the CDR3: TGTGCCAGCAGCCTCACCGGACAGCCTGAAGCTTTCTTT. Protein product: CASSLTGQPEAFF.

This clonotype was detected only a few times. The rearrangement joins TRBV5-1 to TRBJ1-5; D is uncertain. The CDR3 length is 12 residues. From germline, CDR1 is SGHRS and CDR2 YFSETQ. Trimming shortened V by 2 bases and J by 9 bases, and 9 bases separated the two germline ends. CDR3 in DNA: TGCGCCAGCAGCTTCCCAGATGGGCCCCAGCATTTT. The encoded protein is CASSFPDGPQHF.

The chain combines TRBV3-1 with TRBJ2-1; D is undetermined. From germline, CDR1 is LGHDT and CDR2 YNNKEL (reference sequence). CDR3 size: 16 residues. The ends were cut back, 4 bases at V and 7 bases at J, with 20 bases in the middle. CDR3 in DNA: TGTGCCAGCAGCCTTGTCGGCCGTACCGATCAGAATGAGCAGTTCTTC. Protein sequence: CASSLVGRTDQNEQFF.

This clonotype was picked up a small number of times. The chain links TRBV7-2 to TRBJ1-5, with a possible D match to TRBD1 (5 bases). V was pared by 2 bases and J by 7 bases, with 12 bases between. The CDR3 has 14 amino acids. In germline, CDR1 is SGHTA, CDR2 FQGNSA. The CDR3 region is CASSLLGTRQPQHF. In DNA form, the CDR3 reads TGTGCCAGCAGCTTATTGGGGACGAGGCAGCCCCAGCATTTT.

The chain uses TRBV12-3 or TRBV12-4 and TRBJ1-3, with unresolved D. This CDR3 is 15 amino acids long. Trimming shortened V by 3 bases and J by 0 bases, and 9 bases separated the two germline ends. This CDR3 reads CASSLEGFSGNTIYF. The CDR3 DNA is TGTGCCAGCAGTTTGGAGGGTTTCTCTGGAAACACCATATATTTT.

The sample holds a few counts of this clonotype. The gene calls are TRBV11-1 and TRBJ2-7; D not certain. The V gene's germline CDR1 is SGHAT and CDR2 FQDESV (reference sequence). Between the trimmed V and J ends, which lost 3 bases and 3 bases, there was a span of 18 bases. This CDR3 is 16 amino acids long. The CDR3 spells CASSLEGPPESYEQYF. CDR3 coding DNA: TGTGCCAGCAGCTTGGAAGGCCCTCCGGAGAGCTACGAGCAGTACTTC. The full variable domain, its missing parts supplied by reference TRBV11-1 and TRBJ2-7, is EAEVAQSPRYKITEKSQAVAFWCDPISGHATLYWYRQILGQGPELLVQFQDESVVDDSQLPKDRFSAERLKGVDSTLKIQPAELGDSAMYLCASSLEGPPESYEQYFGPGTRLTVT.

There are a few counts of this clonotype. The CDR3 reads CASSETTGPSNSPLHF. DNA of the CDR3: TGTGCCAGCAGCGAGACGACCGGGCCCTCTAATTCACCCCTCCACTTT. The chain links TRBV7-9 to TRBJ1-6; D call uncertain. CDR1 is SEHNR and CDR2 is FQNEAQ in the germline V gene (reference sequence). This CDR3 spans 16 amino acids. V was shortened by 5 bases and J by 6 bases, with 17 bases between the two germline ends. Looking up the rest from reference TRBV7-9 and TRBJ1-6 gives the full variable domain: DTGVSQNPRHKITKRGQNVTFRCDPISEHNRLYWYRQTLGQGPEFLTYFQNEAQLEKSRLLSDRFSAERPKGSFSTLEIQRTEQGDSAMYLCASSETTGPSNSPLHFGNGTRLTVT.

J is TRBJ1-4 and V is TRBV5-1; possible D gene TRBD1, 5 bases. Germline CDR1 reads SGHRS; CDR2 reads YFSETQ. The CDR3 length is 14 residues. Trimming removed 2 bases at V and 6 bases at J, with 11 bases between. The DNA for the CDR3 is TGCGCCAGCAGCTTTGGGGCGACGGATGAAAAACTGTTTTTT. Amino acid sequence: CASSFGATDEKLFF.

This clonotype was observed a few times. V usage is TRBV6-2 or TRBV6-3 and J usage is TRBJ1-5; D unclear. Germline V lookup: CDR1 MNHEY, CDR2 SVGEGT. The CDR3 sequence is 16 residues long. Trimming took off 5 bases at V and 3 bases at J, with 17 bases between the two ends. As DNA, the CDR3 is TGTGCCAGCAGTCTGTCACTGAGGCAAGCCAATCAGCCCCAGCATTTT. Translating gives CASSLSLRQANQPQHF.